Shown below are 4 T cell receptor beta chains from a single sample sequenced in a study of cytomegalovirus exposure and HLA in healthy donors. Primers included in the PCR were 60 Vbeta and 13 Jbeta primers. Data came from immunoSEQ multiplex PCR; TCRdb stores just in-frame clones and leaves some out. The sample has a few hundred thousand clones, around 81% seen once; the top ten hold roughly 7.4%. Sequenced material: PBMCs. The source of these receptors is an older woman in good health and CMV-seropositive.

The rearrangement links TRBV4-2 to TRBJ2-5; 7 bases match TRBD1. The J call may be mistaken, given a closer DNA end match to TRBJ2-7. CDR3 length equals 14 residues. Germline V lookup: CDR1 LGHNA, CDR2 YNFKEQ. The CDR3 region has the DNA TGTGCCAGCAGCCCCGGGGCAGGGGGCTACGAGCAGTACTTC. Amino acids: CASSPGAGGYEQYF.

This clone appeared once. The V gene is TRBV7-6, the J gene TRBJ2-1; no reliable D call. V dropped 4 bases and J dropped 7 bases, with 11 bases sitting between them. This CDR3 is 13 amino acids long. The germline V gene has CDR1 SGHVS and CDR2 FNYEAQ. CDR3 coding DNA: TGTGCCAGCAGCTCCCTTCTCGGTAATGAGCAGTTCTTC. It yields the protein CASSSLLGNEQFF.

The chain links TRBV9 to TRBJ2-3, with TRBD2 matching 11 bases. In germline, CDR1 is SGDLS, CDR2 YYNGEE. The CDR3 is made up of 18 amino acids. V trimming: 0 bases; J trimming: 3 bases; junction bases outside the gene matches: 9. DNA of the CDR3: TGTGCCAGCAGCGTAGAACTAGCGGGAGTTCCCTCAACAGATACGCAGTATTTT. This translates into CASSVELAGVPSTDTQYF.

This clone was observed a few times. The chain combines TRBV4-2 with TRBJ2-1, with 8 bases that match TRBD1. Germline values: CDR1 LGHNA, CDR2 YNFKEQ. Trimming at V came to 2 bases and at J to 5 bases, leaving 5 bases not matched to a gene. CDR3 length equals 15 residues. The CDR3 loop is CASSQMGQADNEQFF. The CDR3 DNA follows: TGTGCCAGCAGCCAAATGGGACAGGCCGACAATGAGCAGTTCTTC.